The T cell receptor beta chain under discussion was sequenced for a study of blood T cell repertoires in COVID-19 (dated by TCRdb to 2018 to 2021). As for the study more broadly: Samples from collaborators originated in the United States, Italy and Spain and spanned both the acute and convalescent phases of COVID-19. Where available, HLA class I and class II types were taken from metadata supplied by the sample provider and were not determined by assay-based typing. The repertoires were made available in a free public database intended to serve as a resource for research on the immune response to SARS-CoV-2. Nearly every sample came with metadata listing a de-identified subject ID, COVID-19 status, age in years and sex. Subjects who had been exposed to COVID-19, were actively infected with it, or had recovered from it provided the deeply sampled blood TCRbeta repertoires that made up the dataset. The prospective study material was composed of cDNA or gDNA derived from T cells, B-cell-depleted T cells, or PBMCs. The samples were drawn from the first 160 participants of the ongoing ImmuneRACE study and from about 1,200 subjects provided by 6 global collaborators.

For this clone: This clone's antigen is unknown. Qualities for individual bases were not recorded, and no much larger clone is one base off.

Another Seattle source contributed samples from volunteer blood donors who had recovered from COVID-19. Collaborating institutions collected whole blood in K2EDTA tubes following their own protocols. For TCRbeta analysis, collaborators shipped samples in one of three forms: frozen whole blood, isolated PBMCs, or DNA extracted from either of those sample types. TCRbeta CDR3 regions were amplified from genomic DNA by means of the immunoSEQ Assay, a bias-controlled multiplex PCR. Turning to the authors' computational methods: The number of nucleated cells in each sample was estimated by amplification of reference gene primers within the assay. To quantify the absolute abundance of each unique TCRbeta CDR3 rearrangement, sequence reads were collapsed and filtered. Productive Simpson clonality was computed per sample as the square root of Simpson's diversity index over productive rearrangements. The source is immuneACCESS, and TCRdb retained only in-frame sequences with V and J called. Part of the clones is not carried over; for the studies checked, unresolved V genes explain less than half of this, and the remainder is unexplained. The V and J calls and clone size were taken over from that table, and D and trimming were inferred from the DNA. In this sample the table shows hundreds of thousands of clones, approximately 83% of which occur a single time. Approximately 2.2% of the sample lies in the top ten.

Broader findings and caveats from the paper: The quantity of clinical and demographic metadata differed by source and by participant and was supplied without curation.

The sequenced sample consisted of peripheral blood. This TCR was sampled from a woman in her thirties who had recovered from COVID-19.

The CDR3 protein: CASRYPPSGRSGELFF. DNA sequence: TGTGCCAGTAGGTACCCCCCAAGCGGGAGGTCCGGGGAGCTGTTTTTT. The rearrangement combines TRBV19 with TRBJ2-2, with 9 junctional bases fitting TRBD2. V is trimmed back by 6 bases and J by 6 bases, and the junction contains 11 bases that no gene match accounts for. The CDR3 goes from the cysteine to the phenylalanine over 16 residues. CDR3 DNA is the only sequence kept; it has 48 bases, read in frame from the first base. CDR1 and CDR2 (LNHDA, SQIVND) derive from the germline V gene (reference sequence).